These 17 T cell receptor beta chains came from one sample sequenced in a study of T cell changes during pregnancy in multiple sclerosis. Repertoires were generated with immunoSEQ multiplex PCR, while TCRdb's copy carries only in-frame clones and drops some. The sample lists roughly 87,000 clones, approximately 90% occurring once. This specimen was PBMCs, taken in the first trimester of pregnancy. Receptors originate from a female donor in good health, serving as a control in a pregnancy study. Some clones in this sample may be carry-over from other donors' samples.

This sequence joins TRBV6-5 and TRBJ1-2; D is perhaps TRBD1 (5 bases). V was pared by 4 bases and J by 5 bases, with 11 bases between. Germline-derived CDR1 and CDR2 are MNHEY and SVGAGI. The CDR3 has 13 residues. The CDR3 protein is CASSFRQGYGYTF. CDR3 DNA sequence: TGTGCCAGCAGTTTTCGGCAGGGATATGGCTACACCTTC.

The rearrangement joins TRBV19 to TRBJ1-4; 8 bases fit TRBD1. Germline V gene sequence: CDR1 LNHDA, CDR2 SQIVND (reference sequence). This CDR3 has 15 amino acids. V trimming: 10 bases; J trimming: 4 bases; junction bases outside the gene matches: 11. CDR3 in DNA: TGTGCCACTTCGGGGACAGGAGTCTTTAATGAAAAACTGTTTTTT. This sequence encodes CATSGTGVFNEKLFF. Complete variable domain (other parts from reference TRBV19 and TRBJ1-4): DGGITQSPKYLFRKEGQNVTLSCEQNLNHDAMYWYRQDPGQGLRLIYYSQIVNDFQKGDIAEGYSVSREKKESFPLTVTSAQKNPTAFYLCATSGTGVFNEKLFFGSGTQLSVL.

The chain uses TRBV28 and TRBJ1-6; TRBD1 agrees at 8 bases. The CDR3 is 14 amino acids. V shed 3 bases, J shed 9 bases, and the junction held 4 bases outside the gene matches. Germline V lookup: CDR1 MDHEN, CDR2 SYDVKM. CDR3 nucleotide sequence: TGTGCCAGCAGTTTTACAGGGGGAAGTTCACCCCTCCACTTT. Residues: CASSFTGGSSPLHF. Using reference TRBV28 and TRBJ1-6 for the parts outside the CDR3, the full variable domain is DVKVTQSSRYLVKRTGEKVFLECVQDMDHENMFWYRQDPGLGLRLIYFSYDVKMKEKGDIPEGYSVSREKKERFSLILESASTNQTSMYLCASSFTGGSSPLHFGNGTRLTVT.

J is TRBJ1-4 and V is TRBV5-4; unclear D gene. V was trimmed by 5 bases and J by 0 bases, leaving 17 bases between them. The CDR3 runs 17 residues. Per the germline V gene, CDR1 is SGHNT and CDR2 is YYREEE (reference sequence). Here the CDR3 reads CASSAGRGLTTNEKLFF. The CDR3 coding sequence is TGTGCCAGCAGTGCGGGTCGGGGTCTAACAACTAATGAAAAACTGTTTTTT. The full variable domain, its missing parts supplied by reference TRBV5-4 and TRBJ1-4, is ETGVTQSPTHLIKTRGQQVTLRCSSQSGHNTVSWYQQALGQGPQFIFQYYREEENGRGNFPPRFSGLQFPNYSSELNVNALELDDSALYLCASSAGRGLTTNEKLFFGSGTQLSVL.

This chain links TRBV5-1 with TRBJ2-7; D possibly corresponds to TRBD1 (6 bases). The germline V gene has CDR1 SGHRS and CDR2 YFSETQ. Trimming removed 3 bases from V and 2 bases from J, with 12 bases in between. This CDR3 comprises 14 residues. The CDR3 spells CASSSLRDTYEQYF. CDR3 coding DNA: TGCGCCAGCAGCTCCCTTCGGGACACCTACGAGCAGTACTTC. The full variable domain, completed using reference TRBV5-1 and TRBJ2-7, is KAGVTQTPRYLIKTRGQQVTLSCSPISGHRSVSWYQQTPGQGLQFLFEYFSETQRNKGNFPGRFSGRQFSNSRSEMNVSTLELGDSALYLCASSSLRDTYEQYFGPGTRLTVT.

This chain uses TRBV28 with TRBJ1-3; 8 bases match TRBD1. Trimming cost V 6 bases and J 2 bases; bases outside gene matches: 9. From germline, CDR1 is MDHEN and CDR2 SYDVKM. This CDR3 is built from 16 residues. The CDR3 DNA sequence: TGTGCCAGCAGGGGCAGGGGGCGGTTTGCTGGAAACACCATATATTTT. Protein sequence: CASRGRGRFAGNTIYF.

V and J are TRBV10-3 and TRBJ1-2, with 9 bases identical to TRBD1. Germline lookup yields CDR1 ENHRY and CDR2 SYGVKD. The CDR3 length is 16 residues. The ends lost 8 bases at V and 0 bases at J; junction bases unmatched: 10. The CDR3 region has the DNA TGTGCCATCGGTTCCGGGGACAGGGCCTCTAACTATGGCTACACCTTC. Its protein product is CAIGSGDRASNYGYTF.

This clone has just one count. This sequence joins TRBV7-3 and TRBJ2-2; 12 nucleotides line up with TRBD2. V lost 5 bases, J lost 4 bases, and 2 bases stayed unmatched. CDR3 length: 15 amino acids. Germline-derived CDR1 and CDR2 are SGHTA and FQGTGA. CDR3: CASSPGLAGTGELFF. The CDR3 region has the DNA TGTGCCAGCAGCCCGGGACTAGCGGGCACCGGGGAGCTGTTTTTT.

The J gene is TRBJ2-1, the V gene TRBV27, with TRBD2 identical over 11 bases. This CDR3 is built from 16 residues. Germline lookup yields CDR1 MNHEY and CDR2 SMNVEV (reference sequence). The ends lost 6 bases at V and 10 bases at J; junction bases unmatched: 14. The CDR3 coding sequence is TGTGCCAGCAGCTCCTGGGGGACTAGCGGTTCATCGGAGCAGTTCTTC. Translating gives CASSSWGTSGSSEQFF.

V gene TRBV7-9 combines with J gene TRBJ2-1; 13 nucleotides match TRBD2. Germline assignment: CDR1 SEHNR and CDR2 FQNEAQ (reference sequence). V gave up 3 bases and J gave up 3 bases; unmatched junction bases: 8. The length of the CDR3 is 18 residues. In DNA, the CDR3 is TGTGCCAGCAGCTTCCCGGGGACTAGCGGGGTTAACTACAATGAGCAGTTCTTC. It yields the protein CASSFPGTSGVNYNEQFF.

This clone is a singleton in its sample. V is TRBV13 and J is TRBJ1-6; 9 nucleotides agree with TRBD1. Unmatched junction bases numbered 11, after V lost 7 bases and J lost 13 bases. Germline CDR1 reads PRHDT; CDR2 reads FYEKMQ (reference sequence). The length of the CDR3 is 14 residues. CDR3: CASTSGTGPNPLHF. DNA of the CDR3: TGTGCCAGCACCTCCGGGACAGGGCCCAATCCCCTCCACTTT.

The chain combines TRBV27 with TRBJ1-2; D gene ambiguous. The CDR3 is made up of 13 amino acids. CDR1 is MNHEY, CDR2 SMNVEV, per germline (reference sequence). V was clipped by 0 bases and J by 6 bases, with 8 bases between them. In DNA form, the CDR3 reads TGTGCCAGCAGTTTATCGGCGGGGAATGGCTACACCTTC. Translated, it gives CASSLSAGNGYTF.

CDR3 sequence (DNA): TGCAGCGTTGTTCGCCAGGGGAACACCGGGGAGCTGTTTTTT. It specifies CSVVRQGNTGELFF. The chain uses TRBV29-1 and TRBJ2-2, with a possible D match to TRBD1 (5 bases). V lost 4 bases to trimming and J lost 1 base, with 10 bases between them. The CDR3 loop spans 14 amino acids. The germline V gene encodes CDR1 SQVTM and CDR2 ANQGSEA.

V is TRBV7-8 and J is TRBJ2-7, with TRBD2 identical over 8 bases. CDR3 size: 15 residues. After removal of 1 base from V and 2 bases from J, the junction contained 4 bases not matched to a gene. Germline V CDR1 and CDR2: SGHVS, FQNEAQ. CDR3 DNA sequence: TGTGCCAGCAGCTTAGGGGGGACTAGTCCCTACGAGCAGTACTTC. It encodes CASSLGGTSPYEQYF.

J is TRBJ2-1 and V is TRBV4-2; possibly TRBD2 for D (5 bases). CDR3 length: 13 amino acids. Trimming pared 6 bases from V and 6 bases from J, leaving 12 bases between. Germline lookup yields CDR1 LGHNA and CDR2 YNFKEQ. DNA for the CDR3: TGTGCCAGCAGGTACGGCGCGGGCAATGAGCAGTTCTTC. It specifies CASRYGAGNEQFF.

DNA for the CDR3: TGTGCCAGCAGCTTGGAGGGGTATGGCTACACCTTC. Translation: CASSLEGYGYTF. The rearrangement uses TRBV5-6 and TRBJ1-2; TRBD1 is a possible D gene (5 bases). This CDR3 region has 12 residues. V was cut by 0 bases and J by 5 bases, with 5 bases left in between. The germline CDR1 and CDR2 sequences are SGHDT and YYEEEE. Based on the CDR3 plus reference TRBV5-6 and TRBJ1-2, the full variable domain is DAGVTQSPTHLIKTRGQQVTLRCSPKSGHDTVSWYQQALGQGPQFIFQYYEEEERQRGNFPDRFSGHQFPNYSSELNVNALLLGDSALYLCASSLEGYGYTFGSGTRLTVV.

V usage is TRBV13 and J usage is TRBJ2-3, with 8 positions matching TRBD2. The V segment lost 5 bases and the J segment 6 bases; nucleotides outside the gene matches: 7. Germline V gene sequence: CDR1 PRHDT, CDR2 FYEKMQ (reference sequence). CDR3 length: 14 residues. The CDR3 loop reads CASSVGGAEDTQYF. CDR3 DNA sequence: TGTGCCAGCAGCGTCGGGGGGGCGGAGGATACGCAGTATTTT.